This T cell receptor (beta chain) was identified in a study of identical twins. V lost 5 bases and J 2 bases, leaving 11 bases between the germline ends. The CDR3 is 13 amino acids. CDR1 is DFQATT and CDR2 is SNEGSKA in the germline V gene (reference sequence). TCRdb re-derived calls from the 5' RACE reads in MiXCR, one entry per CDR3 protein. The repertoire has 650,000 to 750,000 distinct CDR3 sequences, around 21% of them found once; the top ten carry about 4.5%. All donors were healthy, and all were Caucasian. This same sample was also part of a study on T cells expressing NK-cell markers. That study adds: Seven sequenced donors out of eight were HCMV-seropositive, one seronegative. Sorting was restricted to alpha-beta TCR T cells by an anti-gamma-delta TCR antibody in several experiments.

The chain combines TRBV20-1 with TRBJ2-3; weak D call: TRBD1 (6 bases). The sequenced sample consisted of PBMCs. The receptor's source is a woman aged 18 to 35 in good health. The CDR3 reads CSASLGATDTQYF. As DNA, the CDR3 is TGCAGTGCTTCCTTGGGGGCCACAGATACGCAGTATTTT.